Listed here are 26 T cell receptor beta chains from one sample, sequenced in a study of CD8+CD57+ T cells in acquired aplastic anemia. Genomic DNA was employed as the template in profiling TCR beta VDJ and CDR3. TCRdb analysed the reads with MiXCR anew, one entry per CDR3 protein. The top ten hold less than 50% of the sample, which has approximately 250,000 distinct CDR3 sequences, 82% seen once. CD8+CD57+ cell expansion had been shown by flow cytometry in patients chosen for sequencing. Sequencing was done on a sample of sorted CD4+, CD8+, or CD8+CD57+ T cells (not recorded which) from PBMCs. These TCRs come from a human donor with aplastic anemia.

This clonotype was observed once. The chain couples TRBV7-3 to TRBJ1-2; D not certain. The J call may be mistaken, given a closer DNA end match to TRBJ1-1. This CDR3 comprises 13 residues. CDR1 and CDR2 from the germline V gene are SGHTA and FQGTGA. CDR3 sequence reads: CASSSGTGSGAFF. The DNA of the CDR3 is TGTGCCAGCAGCTCAGGCACTGGGAGTGGAGCTTTCTTT.

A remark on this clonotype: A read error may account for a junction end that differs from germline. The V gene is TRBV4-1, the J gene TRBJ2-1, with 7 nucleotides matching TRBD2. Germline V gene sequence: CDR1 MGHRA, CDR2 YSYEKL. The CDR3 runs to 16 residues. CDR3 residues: CASSQDPAGPYNGQFF. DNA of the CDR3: TGCGCCAGCAGCCAAGACCCAGCGGGACCGTACAATGGGCAGTTCTTC.

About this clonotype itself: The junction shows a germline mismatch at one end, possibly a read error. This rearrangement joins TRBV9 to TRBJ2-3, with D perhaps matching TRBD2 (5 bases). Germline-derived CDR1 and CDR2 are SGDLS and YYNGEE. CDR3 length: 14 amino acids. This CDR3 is CASSLASDTQSQDF. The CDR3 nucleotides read TGTGCCAGCAGCTTAGCGTCAGATACGCAGTCGCAGGATTTT.

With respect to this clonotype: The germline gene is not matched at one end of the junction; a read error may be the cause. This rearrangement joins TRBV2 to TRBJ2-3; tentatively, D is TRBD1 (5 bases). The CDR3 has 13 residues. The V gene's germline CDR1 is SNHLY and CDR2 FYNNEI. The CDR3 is CTIGEQSTDTQYF. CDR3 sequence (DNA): TGCACCATAGGGGAACAGAGCACAGATACGCAGTATTTT.

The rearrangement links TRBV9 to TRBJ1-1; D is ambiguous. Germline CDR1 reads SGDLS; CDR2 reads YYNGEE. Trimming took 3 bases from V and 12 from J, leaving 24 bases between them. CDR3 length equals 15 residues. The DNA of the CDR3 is TGTGCCAGCAGCGCCGATATGACCGGGGAGCTGGATTCTTTCTTT. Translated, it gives CASSADMTGELDSFF.

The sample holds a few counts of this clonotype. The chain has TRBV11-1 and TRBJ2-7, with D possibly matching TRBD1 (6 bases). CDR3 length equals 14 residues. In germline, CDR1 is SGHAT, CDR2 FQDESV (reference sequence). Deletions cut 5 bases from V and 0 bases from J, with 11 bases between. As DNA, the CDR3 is TGTGCCAGCAGCGGGCAGGGGTGCTCCTACGAGCAGTACGTC. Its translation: CASSGQGCSYEQYV.

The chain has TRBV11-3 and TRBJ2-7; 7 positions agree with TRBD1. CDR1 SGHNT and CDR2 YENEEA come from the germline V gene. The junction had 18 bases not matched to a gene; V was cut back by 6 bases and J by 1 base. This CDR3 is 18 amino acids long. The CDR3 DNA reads TGTGCCAGCAGGTCGCATCCATCCGGGACAGCCCTTTCCTACGAGCAGTACGTC. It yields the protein CASRSHPSGTALSYEQYV.

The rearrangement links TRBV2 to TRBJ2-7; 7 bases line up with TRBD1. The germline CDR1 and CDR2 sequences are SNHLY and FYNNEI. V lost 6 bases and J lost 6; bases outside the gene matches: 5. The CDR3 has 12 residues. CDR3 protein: CASRETGREQYF. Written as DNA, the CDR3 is TGTGCCAGCAGGGAGACAGGGCGCGAGCAGTACTTC.

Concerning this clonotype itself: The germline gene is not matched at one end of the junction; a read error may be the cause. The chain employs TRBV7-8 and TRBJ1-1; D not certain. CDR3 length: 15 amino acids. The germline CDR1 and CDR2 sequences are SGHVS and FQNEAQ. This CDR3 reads CASSLDLAGNTEAFF. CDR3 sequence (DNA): TGTGCCAGTAGCTTAGATCTCGCAGGCAACACTGAAGCTTTCTTT.

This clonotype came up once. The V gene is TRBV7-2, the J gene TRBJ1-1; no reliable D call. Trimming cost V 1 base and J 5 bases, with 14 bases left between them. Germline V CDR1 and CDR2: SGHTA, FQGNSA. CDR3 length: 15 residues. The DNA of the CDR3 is TGTGCCAGCAGCTTAGAGGTAGGTGCCGATACTGAAGCTTTCTTT. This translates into CASSLEVGADTEAFF.

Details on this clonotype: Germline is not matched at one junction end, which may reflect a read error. The CDR3 coding sequence is TGCAGCGCGAGTGGGTGGGGACGCAAGAACACGGAGTATTTTTTT. This encodes CSASGWGRKNTEYFF. V and J are TRBV29-1 and TRBJ1-1; the D gene is possibly TRBD1 (5 bases). Germline values: CDR1 SQVTM, CDR2 ANQGSEA. CDR3 size: 15 residues.

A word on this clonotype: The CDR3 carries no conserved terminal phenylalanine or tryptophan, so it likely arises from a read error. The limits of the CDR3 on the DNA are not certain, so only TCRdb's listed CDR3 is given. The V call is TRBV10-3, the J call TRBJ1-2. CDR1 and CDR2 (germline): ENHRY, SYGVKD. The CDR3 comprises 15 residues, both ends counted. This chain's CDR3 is CAISESSGEQYDEKL.

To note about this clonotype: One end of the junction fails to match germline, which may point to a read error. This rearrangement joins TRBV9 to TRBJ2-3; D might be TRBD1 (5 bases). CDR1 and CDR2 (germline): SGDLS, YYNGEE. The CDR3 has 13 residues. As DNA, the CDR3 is TGTGCCAGCAGGGTAGGGGCAACAACGCCGTATTATTTT. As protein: CASRVGATTPYYF.

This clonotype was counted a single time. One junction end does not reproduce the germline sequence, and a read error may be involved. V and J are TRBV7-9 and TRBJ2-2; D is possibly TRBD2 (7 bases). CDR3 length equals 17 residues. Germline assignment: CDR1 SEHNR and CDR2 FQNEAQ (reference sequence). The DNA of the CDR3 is TGTGCCAGCAGCCACCATCCCGGGGGGCCGAACGCCGGGGAGCTGTTTTTT. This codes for CASSHHPGGPNAGELFF.

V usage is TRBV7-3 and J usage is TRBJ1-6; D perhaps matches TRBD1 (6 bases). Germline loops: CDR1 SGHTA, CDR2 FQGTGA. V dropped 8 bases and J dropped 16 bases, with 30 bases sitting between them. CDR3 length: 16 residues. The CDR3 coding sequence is TGTGCCAGCTCAAGACAGGCCAACGCCGATAATCACCCACTCCACTTT. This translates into CASSRQANADNHPLHF. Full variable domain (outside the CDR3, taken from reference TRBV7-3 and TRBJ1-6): GAGVSQTPSNKVTEKGKYVELRCDPISGHTALYWYRQSLGQGPEFLIYFQGTGAADDSGLPNDRFFAVRPEGSVSTLKIQRTERGDSAVYLCASSRQANADNHPLHFGNGTRLTVT.

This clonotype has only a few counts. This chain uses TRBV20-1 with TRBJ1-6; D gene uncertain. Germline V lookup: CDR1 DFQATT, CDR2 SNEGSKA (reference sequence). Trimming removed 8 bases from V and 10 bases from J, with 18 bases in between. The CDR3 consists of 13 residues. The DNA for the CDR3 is TGCAGTACCTACGGCGCCTTGGAGTCACCCCTCCACTTT. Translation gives CSTYGALESPLHF.

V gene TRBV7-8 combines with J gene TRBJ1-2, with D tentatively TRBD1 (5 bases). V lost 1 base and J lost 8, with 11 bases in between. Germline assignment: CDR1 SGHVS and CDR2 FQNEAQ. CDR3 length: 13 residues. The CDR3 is CASSLETWGGYTF. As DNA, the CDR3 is TGTGCCAGCAGCTTAGAAACGTGGGGCGGCTACACCTTC.

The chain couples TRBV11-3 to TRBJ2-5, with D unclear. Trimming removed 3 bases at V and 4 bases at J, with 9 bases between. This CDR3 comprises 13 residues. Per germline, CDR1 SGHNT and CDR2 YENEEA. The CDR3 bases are TGTGCCAGCAGCTTCCGACTGCCAGAGACCCAGTACTTC. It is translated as CASSFRLPETQYF.

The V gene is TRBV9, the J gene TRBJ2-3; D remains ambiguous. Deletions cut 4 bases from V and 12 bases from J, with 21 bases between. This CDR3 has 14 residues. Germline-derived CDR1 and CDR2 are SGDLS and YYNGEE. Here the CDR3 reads CASSLDMSEYHQYF. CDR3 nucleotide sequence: TGTGCCAGCAGCTTAGACATGAGTGAGTATCACCAGTATTTT.

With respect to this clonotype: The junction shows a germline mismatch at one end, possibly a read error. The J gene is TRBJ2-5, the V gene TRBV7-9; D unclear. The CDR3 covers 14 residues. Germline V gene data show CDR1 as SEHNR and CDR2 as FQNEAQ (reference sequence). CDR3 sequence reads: CATSSDTDQETQYF. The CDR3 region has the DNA TGTGCCACCAGCAGTGACACCGACCAAGAGACCCAGTACTTC. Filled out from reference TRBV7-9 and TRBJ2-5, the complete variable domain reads DTGVSQNPRHKITKRGQNVTFRCDPISEHNRLYWYRQTLGQGPEFLTYFQNEAQLEKSRLLSDRFSAERPKGSFSTLEIQRTEQGDSAMYLCATSSDTDQETQYFGPGTRLLVL.

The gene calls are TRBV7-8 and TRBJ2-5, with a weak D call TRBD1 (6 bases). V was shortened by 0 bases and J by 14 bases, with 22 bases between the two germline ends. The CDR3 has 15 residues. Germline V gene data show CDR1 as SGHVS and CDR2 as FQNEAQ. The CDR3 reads CASSLADGTNTQYYF. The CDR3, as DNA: TGTGCCAGCAGCTTAGCGGACGGGACAAATACGCAGTATTACTTC.

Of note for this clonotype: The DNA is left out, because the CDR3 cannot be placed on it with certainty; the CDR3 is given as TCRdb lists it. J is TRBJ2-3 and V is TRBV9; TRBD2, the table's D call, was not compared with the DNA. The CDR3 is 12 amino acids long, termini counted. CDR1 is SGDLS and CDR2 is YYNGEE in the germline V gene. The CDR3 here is CASSVGGGTADF.

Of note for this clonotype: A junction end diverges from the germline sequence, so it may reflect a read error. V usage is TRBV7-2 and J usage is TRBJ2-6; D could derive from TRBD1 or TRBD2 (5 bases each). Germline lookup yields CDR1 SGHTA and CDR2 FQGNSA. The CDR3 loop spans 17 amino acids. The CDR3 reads CASTLVGVPGGANVLTF. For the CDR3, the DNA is TGTGCCAGCACCTTAGTGGGGGTCCCCGGCGGGGCCAACGTCCTGACTTTC.

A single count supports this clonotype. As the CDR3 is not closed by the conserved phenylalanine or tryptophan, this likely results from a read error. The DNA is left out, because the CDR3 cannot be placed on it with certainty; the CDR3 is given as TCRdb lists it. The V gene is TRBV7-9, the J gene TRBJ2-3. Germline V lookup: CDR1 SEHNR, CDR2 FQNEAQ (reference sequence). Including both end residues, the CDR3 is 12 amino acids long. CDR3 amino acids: CASSVASGSEYY.

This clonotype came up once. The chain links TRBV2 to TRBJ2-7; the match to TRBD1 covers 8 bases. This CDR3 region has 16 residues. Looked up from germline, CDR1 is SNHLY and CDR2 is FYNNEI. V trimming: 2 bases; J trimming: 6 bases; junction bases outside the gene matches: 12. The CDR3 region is CASSERGQANLAEQYV. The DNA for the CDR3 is TGTGCCAGCAGTGAAAGGGGACAGGCGAACCTGGCCGAGCAGTACGTC.

CDR3 amino acids: CATRRGSSQEQQYF. CDR3 DNA: TGTGCCACCAGGAGGGGCTCCAGCCAAGAGCAGCAGTACTTC. The chain links TRBV2 to TRBJ2-5; D is perhaps TRBD2 (6 bases). The CDR3 has 14 amino acids. CDR1 and CDR2 (germline): SNHLY, FYNNEI. The ends were cut back, 10 bases at V and 11 bases at J, with 26 bases in the middle.